This T cell receptor (beta chain) was sequenced during a study of cytomegalovirus exposure and HLA in healthy donors. Assay used: immunoSEQ multiplex PCR; TCRdb lists only in-frame clones, some missing. Here the sample spans some 150,000 clones, 87% being singletons. The sequencing input was PBMCs. This sequence originates from a man between 18 and 35 years old in good health and CMV-seropositive.

CDR3 DNA sequence: TGTGCTAGTGGTTTGGTACAAAAAGGGGACACCTCCGGGACTAGCGGCTACGAGCAGTACTTC. Its protein is CASGLVQKGDTSGTSGYEQYF. The chain recombines TRBV12-5 with TRBJ2-7; the match to TRBD2 covers 11 bases. CDR1 and CDR2 from the germline V gene are LGHNT and FRNRAP. The ends lost 0 bases at V and 3 bases at J; junction bases unmatched: 19. The CDR3 spans 21 residues.